The sequence of this T cell receptor (beta chain) was determined in a study of Ad26.COV2.S vaccination and SARS-CoV-2 variants. On the study more broadly: The authors gave Ad26.COV2.S intramuscularly, either once or twice 56 days apart.

CDR1 is LGHNA, CDR2 YNFKEQ, per germline. CDR3 length: 15 residues. V was clipped by 5 bases and J by 0 bases, with 13 bases between them. About this clone itself: The antigen remains unidentified.

TCRdb's table, derived via immunoSEQ multiplex PCR, lists solely in-frame clones and lacks some. The data hold 380,000 or so clones, with less than 90% observed a single time. Treatment here: 15 to 20 received Ad26.COV2.S at low or high dose, single or two shots; about five received placebo; per-sample allocation not given. Sampling took place 63 days after the first vaccine or placebo injection. Within Boston, the person who donated was an adult of 18-55 years. Study observations and caveats: Reportedly, spike-specific CD8+ and CD4+ T cell responses achieved substantial breadth once vaccination had taken place.

The specimen was peripheral blood, collected in a trial of Ad26.COV2.S vaccine versus placebo. The source is a person between 18 and 65 years old who received the Ad26.COV2.S COVID-19 vaccine or a placebo. This chain uses TRBV4-2 with TRBJ1-1; D is possibly TRBD1 (5 bases). The CDR3 DNA is TGTGCCAGCAGCGCCCAAGGACACCTGAACACTGAAGCTTTCTTT. This gives the protein CASSAQGHLNTEAFF.